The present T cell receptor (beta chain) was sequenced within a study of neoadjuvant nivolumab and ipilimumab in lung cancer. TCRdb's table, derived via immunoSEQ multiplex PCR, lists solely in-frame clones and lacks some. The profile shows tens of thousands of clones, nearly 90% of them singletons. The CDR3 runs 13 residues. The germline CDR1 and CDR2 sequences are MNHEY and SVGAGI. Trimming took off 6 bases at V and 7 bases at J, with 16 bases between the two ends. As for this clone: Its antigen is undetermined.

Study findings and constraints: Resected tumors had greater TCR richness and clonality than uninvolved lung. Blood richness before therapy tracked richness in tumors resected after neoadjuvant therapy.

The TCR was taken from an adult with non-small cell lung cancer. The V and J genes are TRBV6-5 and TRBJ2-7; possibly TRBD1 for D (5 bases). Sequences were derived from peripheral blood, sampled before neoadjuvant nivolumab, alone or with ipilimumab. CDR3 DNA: TGTGCCAGCAGCAGGGTTGGCGGAAAGGAGCAGTACTTC. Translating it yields CASSRVGGKEQYF.